This is a list of T cell receptor beta chains from one sample in a study of T-cell reconstitution after alpha-beta-depleted transplantation in children. TCRdb reprocessed the PCR reads with MiXCR, giving one entry per CDR3 protein. The table lists 450,000 to 500,000 distinct CDR3 sequences, around 12% of them singletons. The source material was PBMCs from the stem cell graft donor, sampled from the stem cell graft. Receptors were obtained from a human donor who donated a stem cell graft to a child with combined immunodeficiency. Each CDR3 is given with its conserved first and last residue. Fields, in order: J gene, clone size, D gene, V gene, CDR3 protein, CDR3 DNA. The D gene is left open where the match is weak. Not all rows give a size; the values are once, few, many and, for expanded clones, a class.

j_call: TRBJ2-6; clone_size: many; d_call: NA; v_call: TRBV19; cdr3_aa: CASSIGLSGANVLTF; cdr3_nt: TGTGCCAGTAGTATCGGACTCTCTGGGGCCAACGTCCTGACTTTC
j_call: TRBJ2-5; clone_size: NA; d_call: NA; v_call: TRBV5-4; cdr3_aa: CASSLAGAGLYQETQYF; cdr3_nt: TGTGCCAGCAGCTTGGCCGGAGCGGGTCTGTACCAAGAGACCCAGTACTTC
j_call: TRBJ2-5; clone_size: many; d_call: TRBD2; v_call: TRBV6-1; cdr3_aa: CASKPGLQETQYF; cdr3_nt: TGTGCCAGCAAACCGGGACTACAAGAGACCCAGTACTTC
j_call: TRBJ1-2; clone_size: many; d_call: NA; v_call: TRBV10-3; cdr3_aa: CAISGGSTGYTF; cdr3_nt: TGTGCCATCAGTGGAGGCTCTACTGGCTACACCTTC
j_call: TRBJ2-1; clone_size: NA; d_call: TRBD2; v_call: TRBV2; cdr3_aa: CASSELAGASYNEQFF; cdr3_nt: TGTGCCAGCAGTGAATTAGCGGGAGCATCGTACAATGAGCAGTTCTTC
j_call: TRBJ2-7; clone_size: few; d_call: NA; v_call: TRBV10-3; cdr3_aa: CAISPGGESYEQYF; cdr3_nt: TGTGCCATCAGTCCGGGGGGCGAATCCTACGAGCAGTACTTC
j_call: TRBJ1-1; clone_size: few; d_call: TRBD1; v_call: TRBV6-2/TRBV6-3; cdr3_aa: CASRTQGANTEAFF; cdr3_nt: TGTGCCAGCAGGACACAGGGGGCAAATACTGAAGCTTTCTTT
j_call: TRBJ2-7; clone_size: few; d_call: TRBD2; v_call: TRBV20-1; cdr3_aa: CSARDPTSGSYEQYF; cdr3_nt: TGCAGTGCTAGAGACCCGACTAGCGGGAGCTACGAGCAGTACTTC
j_call: TRBJ2-5; clone_size: many; d_call: NA; v_call: TRBV12-3/TRBV12-4; cdr3_aa: CASSAHRDSLGETQYF; cdr3_nt: TGTGCCAGCAGTGCCCACAGGGATAGCCTCGGGGAGACCCAGTACTTC
j_call: TRBJ2-7; clone_size: many; d_call: NA; v_call: TRBV7-8; cdr3_aa: CASSLARVDYEQYF; cdr3_nt: TGTGCCAGCAGCTTAGCCCGGGTCGACTACGAGCAGTACTTC
j_call: TRBJ2-5; clone_size: few; d_call: TRBD1; v_call: TRBV3-1; cdr3_aa: CASSHGTVQETQYF; cdr3_nt: TGTGCCAGCAGCCATGGGACAGTCCAAGAGACCCAGTACTTC
j_call: TRBJ1-5; clone_size: many; d_call: NA; v_call: TRBV12-3/TRBV12-4; cdr3_aa: CASTLAPHQPQHF; cdr3_nt: TGTGCCAGCACCTTAGCCCCTCACCAGCCCCAGCATTTT
j_call: TRBJ2-7; clone_size: many; d_call: TRBD2; v_call: TRBV12-3/TRBV12-4; cdr3_aa: CASSPPGLAGVSYEQYF; cdr3_nt: TGTGCCAGCAGTCCCCCGGGACTAGCGGGGGTTTCCTACGAGCAGTACTTC
j_call: TRBJ1-1; clone_size: few; d_call: TRBD1; v_call: TRBV5-1; cdr3_aa: CASKGAQVEAFF; cdr3_nt: TGCGCCAGCAAGGGGGCGCAGGTTGAAGCTTTCTTT
j_call: TRBJ2-1; clone_size: few; d_call: TRBD1; v_call: TRBV11-2; cdr3_aa: CASSSRDRGGNEQFF; cdr3_nt: TGTGCCAGCAGCTCCCGGGACAGGGGTGGCAATGAGCAGTTCTTC
j_call: TRBJ2-5; clone_size: few; d_call: NA; v_call: TRBV11-2; cdr3_aa: CASSLEAYQETQYF; cdr3_nt: TGTGCCAGCAGCTTAGAAGCGTATCAAGAGACCCAGTACTTC
j_call: TRBJ2-7; clone_size: NA; d_call: TRBD1; v_call: TRBV6-1; cdr3_aa: CASGWDRRGSYEQYF; cdr3_nt: TGTGCCAGCGGCTGGGACAGGCGAGGCTCCTACGAGCAGTACTTC
j_call: TRBJ2-1; clone_size: few; d_call: NA; v_call: TRBV6-1; cdr3_aa: CASSLGSEPPFYNEQFF; cdr3_nt: TGTGCCAGCAGCCTAGGGTCGGAACCGCCCTTCTATAATGAGCAGTTCTTC
j_call: TRBJ2-1; clone_size: few; d_call: NA; v_call: TRBV6-5; cdr3_aa: CASGRLNEQFF; cdr3_nt: TGTGCCAGCGGGCGGCTCAATGAGCAGTTCTTC
j_call: TRBJ2-1; clone_size: NA; d_call: TRBD1; v_call: TRBV9; cdr3_aa: CASSVGESGGNEQFF; cdr3_nt: TGTGCCAGCAGCGTAGGGGAGTCAGGGGGCAATGAGCAGTTCTTC
j_call: TRBJ1-1; clone_size: many; d_call: NA; v_call: TRBV4-2; cdr3_aa: CASSQEGGTEAFF; cdr3_nt: TGTGCCAGCAGCCAAGAAGGGGGTACTGAAGCTTTCTTT
j_call: TRBJ2-3; clone_size: NA; d_call: NA; v_call: TRBV10-3; cdr3_aa: CAISAYSTDTQYF; cdr3_nt: TGTGCCATCAGTGCATATTCCACAGATACGCAGTATTTT
j_call: TRBJ2-7; clone_size: many; d_call: NA; v_call: TRBV4-2; cdr3_aa: CASSQVEGRVSYEQYF; cdr3_nt: TGTGCCAGCAGCCAAGTCGAGGGAAGGGTCTCCTACGAGCAGTACTTC
j_call: TRBJ1-1; clone_size: NA; d_call: NA; v_call: TRBV7-9; cdr3_aa: CASSPPLLVSEAFF; cdr3_nt: TGTGCCAGCAGCCCCCCGCTTCTGGTCTCTGAAGCTTTCTTT
j_call: TRBJ2-3; clone_size: many; d_call: NA; v_call: TRBV7-8; cdr3_aa: CASSFVWTPDAADTQYF; cdr3_nt: TGTGCCAGCAGCTTCGTTTGGACCCCCGATGCGGCAGATACGCAGTATTTT
j_call: TRBJ2-1; clone_size: few; d_call: TRBD2; v_call: TRBV12-3/TRBV12-4; cdr3_aa: CASSLLAGAHNEQFF; cdr3_nt: TGTGCCAGCAGTTTACTAGCGGGAGCCCACAATGAGCAGTTCTTC
j_call: TRBJ2-1; clone_size: many; d_call: TRBD2; v_call: TRBV27; cdr3_aa: CASSSAGVAGGSYNEQFF; cdr3_nt: TGTGCCAGCAGTTCCGCCGGGGTAGCGGGAGGGTCCTACAATGAGCAGTTCTTC
j_call: TRBJ2-7; clone_size: few; d_call: NA; v_call: TRBV5-4; cdr3_aa: CASRPGPTTYEQYF; cdr3_nt: TGTGCCAGCCGCCCGGGACCAACGACCTACGAGCAGTACTTC
j_call: TRBJ2-2; clone_size: many; d_call: NA; v_call: TRBV29-1; cdr3_aa: CSVAGGAQVGELFF; cdr3_nt: TGCAGCGTTGCGGGGGGCGCACAGGTCGGGGAGCTGTTTTTT
j_call: TRBJ2-3; clone_size: many; d_call: NA; v_call: TRBV2; cdr3_aa: CASSEMGESRTQYF; cdr3_nt: TGTGCCAGCAGTGAAATGGGGGAGTCGAGGACGCAGTATTTT
j_call: TRBJ2-3; clone_size: many; d_call: TRBD2; v_call: TRBV24-1; cdr3_aa: CATSETTSNTQYF; cdr3_nt: TGTGCCACCAGTGAGACGACTAGCAATACGCAGTATTTT
j_call: TRBJ1-6; clone_size: once; d_call: TRBD1; v_call: TRBV4-3; cdr3_aa: CASSQDLETGVIKLHF; cdr3_nt: TGCGCCAGCAGCCAAGATCTTGAGACAGGGGTCATTAAACTCCACTTT
j_call: TRBJ1-4; clone_size: few; d_call: NA; v_call: TRBV4-1; cdr3_aa: CASSQVGFSRGEKLFF; cdr3_nt: TGCGCCAGCAGCCAAGTGGGTTTTTCCAGGGGAGAAAAACTGTTTTTT
j_call: TRBJ2-2; clone_size: once; d_call: NA; v_call: TRBV6-2/TRBV6-3; cdr3_aa: CASSYGLQDGELFF; cdr3_nt: TGTGCCAGCAGTTACGGACTGCAGGACGGGGAGCTGTTTTTT
j_call: TRBJ2-5; clone_size: many; d_call: NA; v_call: TRBV7-3; cdr3_aa: CASSLKRTVGETQYF; cdr3_nt: TGTGCCAGCAGCCTAAAGAGGACTGTAGGGGAGACCCAGTACTTC
j_call: TRBJ1-5; clone_size: few; d_call: NA; v_call: TRBV2; cdr3_aa: CASTLDLNQPQHF; cdr3_nt: TGTGCCAGCACTCTCGACCTAAATCAGCCCCAGCATTTT
j_call: TRBJ2-7; clone_size: NA; d_call: NA; v_call: TRBV11-2; cdr3_aa: CASSLDVSWGYEQYF; cdr3_nt: TGTGCCAGCAGCTTAGATGTCAGCTGGGGCTACGAGCAGTACTTC
j_call: TRBJ2-7; clone_size: NA; d_call: NA; v_call: TRBV4-1; cdr3_aa: CASSQDSLGGAYEQYF; cdr3_nt: TGCGCCAGCAGCCAAGATAGTTTAGGCGGCGCATACGAGCAGTACTTC
j_call: TRBJ2-1; clone_size: many; d_call: NA; v_call: TRBV12-3/TRBV12-4; cdr3_aa: CASSLTQAEQFF; cdr3_nt: TGTGCCAGCAGTTTAACGCAAGCAGAGCAGTTCTTC
j_call: TRBJ1-2; clone_size: NA; d_call: NA; v_call: TRBV20-1; cdr3_aa: CSARKGNGYTF; cdr3_nt: TGCAGTGCCCGGAAGGGGAATGGCTACACCTTC
j_call: TRBJ2-3; clone_size: NA; d_call: NA; v_call: TRBV14; cdr3_aa: CASSLVRSVTDTQYF; cdr3_nt: TGTGCCAGCAGCCTCGTCAGGTCCGTCACAGATACGCAGTATTTT
j_call: TRBJ2-5; clone_size: many; d_call: NA; v_call: TRBV4-3; cdr3_aa: CASSQELEGAGETQYF; cdr3_nt: TGCGCCAGCAGCCAAGAGCTGGAAGGGGCAGGAGAGACCCAGTACTTC
j_call: TRBJ1-4; clone_size: NA; d_call: NA; v_call: TRBV20-1; cdr3_aa: CSAEVYATNEKLFF; cdr3_nt: TGCAGTGCAGAGGTGTATGCAACTAATGAAAAACTGTTTTTT
j_call: TRBJ2-1; clone_size: many; d_call: TRBD1; v_call: TRBV4-3; cdr3_aa: CASSQDRTGSNEQFF; cdr3_nt: TGCGCCAGCAGCCAAGATAGGACAGGGAGTAATGAGCAGTTCTTC
j_call: TRBJ2-4; clone_size: many; d_call: TRBD1; v_call: TRBV6-1; cdr3_aa: CASSIRQGAKNIQYF; cdr3_nt: TGTGCCAGCAGCATCAGACAGGGGGCAAAAAACATTCAGTACTTC
j_call: TRBJ1-6; clone_size: NA; d_call: TRBD1; v_call: TRBV12-3/TRBV12-4; cdr3_aa: CASTSTGAAYNSPLHF; cdr3_nt: TGTGCCAGCACCTCGACAGGGGCGGCCTATAATTCACCCCTCCACTTT
j_call: TRBJ2-5; clone_size: few; d_call: NA; v_call: TRBV11-2; cdr3_aa: CASSLIKETQYF; cdr3_nt: TGTGCCAGCAGCTTAATAAAAGAGACCCAGTACTTC
j_call: TRBJ2-2; clone_size: many; d_call: TRBD1; v_call: TRBV11-1; cdr3_aa: CASSPEGQGTLGVGELFF; cdr3_nt: TGTGCCAGCAGCCCCGAGGGACAGGGCACCCTCGGTGTCGGGGAGCTGTTTTTT
j_call: TRBJ2-5; clone_size: NA; d_call: TRBD2; v_call: TRBV7-9; cdr3_aa: CASSLMRTRAIGETQYF; cdr3_nt: TGTGCCAGCAGCTTAATGCGGACTAGGGCGATCGGAGAGACCCAGTACTTC
j_call: TRBJ2-1; clone_size: NA; d_call: TRBD2; v_call: TRBV7-6; cdr3_aa: CASSTTSGGAPYNEQFF; cdr3_nt: TGTGCCAGCAGCACTACTAGCGGGGGGGCCCCCTACAATGAGCAGTTCTTC
j_call: TRBJ2-2; clone_size: NA; d_call: TRBD2; v_call: TRBV3-1; cdr3_aa: CASSQPERGGMTGELFF; cdr3_nt: TGTGCCAGCAGCCAACCCGAACGGGGGGGCATGACCGGGGAGCTGTTTTTT
j_call: TRBJ2-3; clone_size: NA; d_call: TRBD2; v_call: TRBV4-1; cdr3_aa: CASSQDSGGNTDTQYF; cdr3_nt: TGCGCCAGCAGCCAAGATAGCGGGGGGAACACAGATACGCAGTATTTT
j_call: TRBJ2-1; clone_size: many; d_call: NA; v_call: TRBV7-9; cdr3_aa: CASAPSRRAYNEQFF; cdr3_nt: TGTGCCAGCGCCCCCTCGAGGAGAGCTTACAATGAGCAGTTCTTC
j_call: TRBJ2-7; clone_size: NA; d_call: TRBD2; v_call: TRBV10-3; cdr3_aa: CAIGPGGQYF; cdr3_nt: TGTGCCATCGGTCCGGGGGGGCAGTACTTC